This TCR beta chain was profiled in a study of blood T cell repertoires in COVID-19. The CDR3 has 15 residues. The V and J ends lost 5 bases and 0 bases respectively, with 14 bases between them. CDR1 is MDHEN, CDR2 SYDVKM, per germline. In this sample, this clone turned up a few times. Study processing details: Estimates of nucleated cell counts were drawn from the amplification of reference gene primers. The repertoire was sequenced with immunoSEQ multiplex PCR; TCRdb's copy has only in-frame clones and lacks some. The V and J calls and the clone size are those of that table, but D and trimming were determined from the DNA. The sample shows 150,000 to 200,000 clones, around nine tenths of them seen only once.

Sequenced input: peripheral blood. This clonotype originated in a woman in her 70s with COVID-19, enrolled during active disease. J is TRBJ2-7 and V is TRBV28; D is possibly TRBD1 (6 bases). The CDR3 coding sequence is TGTGCCAGCAGTCAGGGGACGATGAGCTCCTACGAGCAGTACTTC. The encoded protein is CASSQGTMSSYEQYF.